A single TCR beta chain is shown here with its context. The data derive from a study of OX40 agonist ivuxolimab in advanced cancers. Per germline, CDR1 SEHNR and CDR2 FQNEAQ (reference sequence). The germline V and J ends were trimmed by 0 bases and 3 bases, with 0 bases remaining between them. CDR3 length equals 13 residues. Assay: immunoSEQ multiplex PCR; the TCRdb copy retains only in-frame clones and omits some. The sample carries approximately 65,000 clones, 92% recorded once. The gene calls are TRBV7-9 and TRBJ2-6; D gene uncertain. Sequences were derived from CD4+ or CD8+ T cells sorted from blood, sampled in a trial of the OX40 agonist ivuxolimab. The sequence came from an adult with an advanced solid tumor such as melanoma, head and neck, liver or kidney cancer. CDR3 bases: TGTGCCAGCAGCTTAGCTGGGGCCAACGTCCTGACTTTC. Protein sequence: CASSLAGANVLTF.